These 3 T cell receptor beta chains share one sample of origin, sequenced in a study of regulatory T cells in long-lasting Graves disease. Sample time point: newly diagnosed GD, antithyroid drugs for less than 3 months. Construction of the TCR library relied on RNA isolated from PBMCs. Arm-PCR of CDR3 regions and iRepertoire HTBI primers were the basis on which TCR beta libraries were built. MiXCR was run by TCRdb on the multiplex PCR reads, yielding one entry per CDR3 protein. The repertoire holds about 540,000 distinct CDR3 sequences, with 13% as singletons. This sample was also put to use in a study of T cells in Graves' hyperthyroidism and ophthalmopathy.

The sample consisted of peripheral blood mononuclear cells (PBMCs), taken at new diagnosis, from a patient treated with antithyroid drugs. The receptors derive from a man aged 25-45 years with Graves disease.

The rearrangement links TRBV12-3 or TRBV12-4 to TRBJ2-7, with D perhaps being TRBD1 or TRBD2 (5 bases each). V was cut by 8 bases and J by 2 bases, with 13 bases left in between. This CDR3 has 13 amino acids. The CDR3: CASSQEEPYEQYF. For the CDR3, the DNA is TGTGCCAGCTCACAGGAGGAGCCCTACGAGCAGTACTTC.

Ten or more counts support this clonotype. The CDR3 DNA is TGTGCCACCAGTAAGGGGGCGAATGGCTACACCTTC. Its translation is CATSKGANGYTF. The rearrangement links TRBV24-1 to TRBJ1-2, with TRBD1 identical over 7 bases. The CDR3 sequence is 12 residues long. Germline V lookup: CDR1 KGHDR, CDR2 SFDVKD. V dropped 6 bases and J dropped 6; count of bases not matched to a gene: 3.

This clonotype was counted many times. This chain uses TRBV2 with TRBJ2-7; unclear D gene. V was shortened by 4 bases and J by 2 bases, with 9 bases between the two germline ends. Germline V CDR1 and CDR2: SNHLY, FYNNEI. The length of the CDR3 is 13 residues. The CDR3 spells CASSGVPPYEQYF. The CDR3 bases are TGTGCCAGCAGTGGTGTACCACCCTACGAGCAGTACTTC.